This T cell receptor beta chain was sequenced in a study of blood T cell repertoires in COVID-19 (dated by TCRdb to about 2020). About the full investigation: The collaborator samples originated in the United States, Italy and Spain and spanned the acute and convalescent phases of COVID-19. The material from the prospective study consisted of cDNA or gDNA derived from T cells, B-cell-depleted T cells, or PBMCs. Deeply sampled blood TCRbeta repertoires from subjects exposed to, actively infected with, or recovered from COVID-19 were included in the dataset. The repertoires were made available in a free public database intended to serve as a resource for research on the immune response to SARS-CoV-2. The samples were drawn from the first 160 participants of the ongoing ImmuneRACE study and from 1,254 subjects provided by 6 global collaborators. A de-identified subject ID, COVID-19 status, age in years and sex were almost always included in the sample metadata. HLA class I and class II types, where available, came from metadata supplied by the sample provider rather than from assay-based typing.

Collaborating institutions collected whole blood in K2EDTA tubes following their own protocols. For TCRbeta analysis, collaborator samples were shipped as frozen whole blood, as isolated PBMCs, or as DNA extracted from either sample type. A note on this clone: Its binding antigen is unknown. No base quality values were provided; no much bigger clone lies one nucleotide off.

Results and caveats for the whole study, not just this receptor: Clinical and demographic metadata were provided uncurated, with the amount varying by source and participant.

CDR1 and CDR2, looked up from the germline V gene, are SGHVS and FQNEAQ. The CDR3 goes from the cysteine to the phenylalanine over 15 residues. Only CDR3 DNA is held: 45 bases, read in frame from base 1. Trimming costs V 1 base and J 1 base, and their ends lie 8 bases apart. TCRbeta CDR3 regions were amplified from genomic DNA using the immunoSEQ Assay, a bias-controlled multiplex PCR. On the study's bioinformatics: The number of nucleated cells in each sample was estimated by amplification of reference gene primers within the assay. To quantify the absolute abundance of each unique TCRbeta CDR3 rearrangement, sequence reads were collapsed and filtered. For each sample, productive Simpson clonality was calculated as the square root of Simpson's diversity index over productive rearrangements. What TCRdb holds here is the immuneACCESS table cut down to in-frame rearrangements. Part of the clones is not present; checked against another copy, under half of the missing clones reflect an unresolved V gene, and the others are unexplained. V and J calls plus clone size are reproduced from that table; the DNA served to infer D and trimming. Recorded for this sample are about 83,000 clones; about 88% of them occurred a single time. 8% of the sample lies in the top ten.

The material sequenced was peripheral blood. Recombination linked TRBV7-8 to TRBJ1-5, with no reliable assignment of the D segment. The sequence was obtained from an elderly man with active or convalescent COVID-19. The CDR3 region reads CASSLGRVSNQPQHF. The sequence in DNA is TGTGCCAGCAGCTTAGGACGGGTCAGCAATCAGCCCCAGCATTTT.